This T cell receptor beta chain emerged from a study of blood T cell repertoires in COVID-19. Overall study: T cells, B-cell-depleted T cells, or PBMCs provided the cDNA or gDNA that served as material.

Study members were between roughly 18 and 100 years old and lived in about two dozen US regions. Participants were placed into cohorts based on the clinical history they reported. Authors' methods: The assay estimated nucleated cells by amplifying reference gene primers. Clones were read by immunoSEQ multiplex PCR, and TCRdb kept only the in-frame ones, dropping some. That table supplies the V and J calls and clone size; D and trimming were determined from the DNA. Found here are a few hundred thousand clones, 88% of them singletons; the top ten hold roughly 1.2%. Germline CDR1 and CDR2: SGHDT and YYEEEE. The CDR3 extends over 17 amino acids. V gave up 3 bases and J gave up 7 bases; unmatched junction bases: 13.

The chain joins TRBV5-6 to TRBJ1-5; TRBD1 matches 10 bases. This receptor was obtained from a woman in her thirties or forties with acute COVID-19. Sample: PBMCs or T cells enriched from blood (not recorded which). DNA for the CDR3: TGTGCCAGCAGCTACTATCTCGGGACAGGGGCTGAGCAGCCCCAGCATTTT. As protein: CASSYYLGTGAEQPQHF. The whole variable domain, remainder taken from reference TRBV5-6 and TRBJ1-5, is DAGVTQSPTHLIKTRGQQVTLRCSPKSGHDTVSWYQQALGQGPQFIFQYYEEEERQRGNFPDRFSGHQFPNYSSELNVNALLLGDSALYLCASSYYLGTGAEQPQHFGDGTRLSIL.